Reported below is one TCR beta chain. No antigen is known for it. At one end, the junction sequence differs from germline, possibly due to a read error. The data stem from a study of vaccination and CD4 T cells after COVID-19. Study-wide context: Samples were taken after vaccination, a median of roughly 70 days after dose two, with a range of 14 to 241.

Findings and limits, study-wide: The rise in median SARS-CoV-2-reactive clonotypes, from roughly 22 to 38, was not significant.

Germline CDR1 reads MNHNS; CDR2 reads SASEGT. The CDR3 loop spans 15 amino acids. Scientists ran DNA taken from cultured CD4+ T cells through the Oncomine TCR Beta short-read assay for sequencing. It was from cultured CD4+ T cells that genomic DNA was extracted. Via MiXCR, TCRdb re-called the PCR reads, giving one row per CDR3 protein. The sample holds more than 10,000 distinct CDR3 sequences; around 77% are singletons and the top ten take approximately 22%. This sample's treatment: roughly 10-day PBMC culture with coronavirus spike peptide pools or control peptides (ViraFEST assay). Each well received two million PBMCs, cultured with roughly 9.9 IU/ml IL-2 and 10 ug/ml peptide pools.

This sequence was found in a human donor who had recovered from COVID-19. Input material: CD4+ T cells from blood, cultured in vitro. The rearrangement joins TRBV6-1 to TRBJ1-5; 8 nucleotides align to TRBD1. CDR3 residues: CASSPTDRGNQPQHF. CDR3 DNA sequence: TGTGCCAGCAGCCCAACAGACAGGGGCAACCAGCCCCAGCATTTT.